The source of this T cell receptor (beta chain) is a study of beta chain features in type 1 diabetes (dated by TCRdb to 2016 to 2018). As for the study more broadly: No differences in mean age, gender distribution, total cell number or subset yield were found between patients and healthy donors. A total of approximately 100,000,000 sorted cells were examined across all samples, and the number of cells per subset was strongly correlated with RNA yield. In the study, recently diagnosed type 1 diabetes patients and matched healthy donors were compared on the TCRB repertoires of their sorted circulating CD4+ T cell subsets. Naive and central memory subsets were obtained from all 30 or so donors, but regulatory and stem cell-like memory subsets were isolated from only 8 patients and roughly eight healthy donors. Summary of the overall study and its limitations: PCR may preferentially amplify shorter templates, but because patient and control samples were amplified and corrected together, any resulting skew would affect both groups equally. Sequencing cDNA rather than genomic DNA could over-represent highly expressing activated cells, although activation and CD3 levels did not differ between groups. In all four CD4+ subsets, TCRB CDR3 length was moderately but significantly shorter in type 1 diabetes patients. HLA sub-analyses involved small numbers of individuals, so any influence of HLA type on TCRB rearrangement remained unresolved. Naive, central memory and regulatory TCRB repertoires appeared to be more alike among patients than among healthy donors. Patients with type 1 diabetes made fewer insertions and deleted more nucleotides at VDJ recombination sites, implying thymic rearrangement abnormalities.

The High Capacity cDNA Reverse Transcription Kit was used to reverse transcribe all of the isolated RNA, meaning that expressed TCRB transcripts were what got sequenced. Deep immunoSEQ sequencing was performed on naive, central memory and regulatory T cell samples, with an average of around 3.5 million total reads per sample. Sorted cells were lysed in RLT buffer and RNA was extracted with DNase-treated RNeasy Micro or Mini kits, depending on cell number. Each cell subset was processed separately to prevent cross-contamination, with patient and healthy donor samples processed together. The immunoSEQ multiplex PCR was used to amplify TCRB sequences from cDNA, generating 87-bp fragments that spanned the CDR3 region. Amplicons were sequenced on the Illumina HiSeq platform. From the authors' description of their analysis: Synthetic template baselines were used to correct PCR bias computationally, reads within Hamming distance 2 were collapsed, and singletons that could not be merged were discarded. Reads were aligned to IMGT to assign V, D and J genes, CDR3 length, and insertions or deletions at six rearrangement sites. Within each subset, clonotype counts were normalized to sorted cell number, after which true diversity and Gini coefficients were computed with the tcR R package. The overlap coefficient, calculated on TCRB nucleotide sequences, was used to measure repertoire sharing. Out-of-frame TCRB sequences from naive cells were analyzed to stand in for the pre-selection repertoire. TCRdb provides this immuneACCESS table in a form limited to in-frame rearrangements. Some clones are lacking; in checked studies, under half of them reflect an unresolved V gene, and why the rest are absent is not known. The V and J calls and clone size were taken over from that table, and D and trimming were inferred from the DNA. This sample comprises about 410,000 clones, around 14% of them detected only once. The ten top clones hold around 0.039% of the sample.

From each donor, a single peripheral blood sample of 100 to 150 mL on average was drawn into heparinised tubes. A BD FACSAria II was used to sort naive, central memory, regulatory and stem cell-like memory CD4+ T cells with a panel that included CD45RO, CCR7, CD25, CD127, CD95 and CD27. Every sorted population had a purity above 95%. PBMCs were isolated immediately by Lymphoprep density gradient centrifugation and stained directly without culture. So that batch effects would be minimized, each experiment stained and sorted samples in pairs, pairing one healthy donor with one patient. The CDR3 runs 14 residues from the cysteine to the phenylalanine. The only DNA kept is the CDR3, 42 bases in frame from the first base. Trimming costs V 1 base and J 0 bases, and their ends lie 6 bases apart. The germline V gene sets CDR1 to SGHDN and CDR2 to FVKESK. On this clone: Its target antigen remains unknown. No base qualities exist here, and no much larger clone lies one base off it.

The chain is assembled from TRBV14 and TRBJ2-5, with the D gene not confidently named. The TCR was taken from a young man in good health. What was sequenced was naive CD4+ T cells from blood. According to the study, the label for this sample's cell subset or site signals: true naive CD4+ T cells. Here is the DNA: TGTGCCAGCAGCCAAGGAACTTACCAAGAGACCCAGTACTTC. Translation gives CASSQGTYQETQYF.